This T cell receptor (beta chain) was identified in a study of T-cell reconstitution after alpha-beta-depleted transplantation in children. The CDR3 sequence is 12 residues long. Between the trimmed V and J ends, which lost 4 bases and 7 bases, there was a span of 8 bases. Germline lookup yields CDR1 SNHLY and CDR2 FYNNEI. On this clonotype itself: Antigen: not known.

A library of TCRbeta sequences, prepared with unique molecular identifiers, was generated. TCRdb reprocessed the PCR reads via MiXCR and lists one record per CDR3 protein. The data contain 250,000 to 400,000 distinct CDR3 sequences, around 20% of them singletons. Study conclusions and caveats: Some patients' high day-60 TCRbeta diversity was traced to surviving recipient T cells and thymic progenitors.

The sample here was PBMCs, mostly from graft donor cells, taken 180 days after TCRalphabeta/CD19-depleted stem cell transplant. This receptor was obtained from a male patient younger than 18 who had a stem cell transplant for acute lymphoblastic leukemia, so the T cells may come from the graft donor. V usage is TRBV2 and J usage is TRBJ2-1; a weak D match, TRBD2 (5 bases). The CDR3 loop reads CASSASRNEQFF. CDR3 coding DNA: TGTGCCAGCAGTGCTAGCAGAAATGAGCAGTTCTTC.